The present T cell receptor beta chain was sequenced within a study of human CD8 memory T cell subsets. Study-wide results and caveats: The stem-like memory T cell repertoire shared very little with the precursor exhausted T cell repertoire.

This CDR3 comprises 16 residues. From germline, CDR1 is SGDLS and CDR2 YYNGEE. The TCR beta sequencing libraries came from UMI-labeled 5' RACE. One entry per CDR3 protein, without DNA, is what TCRdb gives after re-calling the 5' RACE reads. The repertoire table contains thousands of distinct CDR3 sequences. Measured by frequency, this clonotype is large (0.1 to 1%). As yet, its antigen is unknown. This sequence was found in a human donor in good health. The V call is TRBV9, the J call TRBJ2-1. Sequencing used CD8+ T cells from PBMCs. CDR3 residues: CASSGAVFASYNEQFF.